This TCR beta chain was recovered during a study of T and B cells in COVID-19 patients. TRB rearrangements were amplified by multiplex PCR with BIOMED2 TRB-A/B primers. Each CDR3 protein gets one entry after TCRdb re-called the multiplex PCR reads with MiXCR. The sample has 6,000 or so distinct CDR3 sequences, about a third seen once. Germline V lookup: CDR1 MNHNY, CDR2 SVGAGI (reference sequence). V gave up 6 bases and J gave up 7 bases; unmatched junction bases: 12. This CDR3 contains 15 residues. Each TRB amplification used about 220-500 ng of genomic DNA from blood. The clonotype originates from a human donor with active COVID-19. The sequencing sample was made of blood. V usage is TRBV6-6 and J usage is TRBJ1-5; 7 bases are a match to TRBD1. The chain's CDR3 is CASRSLRQGKQPQHF. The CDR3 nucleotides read TGTGCCAGCAGATCGTTACGACAGGGAAAGCAGCCCCAGCATTTT.